Each of the 32 T cell receptor beta chains below was sequenced from the same sample in a study of cytomegalovirus exposure and HLA in healthy donors. The study ran its PCR with 60 Vbeta and 13 Jbeta primers. Generated by immunoSEQ multiplex PCR, the TCRdb table keeps only in-frame clones and is missing some. Among some 220,000 clones listed, around 80% were seen once. Sequenced: PBMCs. The source of these receptors is a woman aged 55-69 years in good health and CMV-seropositive.

In DNA, the CDR3 is TGTGCCAGCAGCAGGGACAGTGGGGAGGAAAAACTGTTTTTT. Translated: CASSRDSGEEKLFF. The gene calls are TRBV5-5 and TRBJ1-4, with 7 bases matching TRBD1. CDR1 is SGHKS, CDR2 YYEKEE, per germline (reference sequence). The V gene end was trimmed by 4 bases and the J gene end by 8 bases; junction bases not matched to a gene: 8. This CDR3 has 14 amino acids.

V is TRBV6-1 and J is TRBJ1-1; D gene ambiguous. V lost 6 bases, J lost 1 base, and 12 bases lay in between. The germline V gene has CDR1 MNHNS and CDR2 SASEGT. The CDR3 extends over 14 amino acids. The CDR3, as DNA: TGTGCCAGCAGCTCCTTTCCGGGGAACACTGAAGCTTTCTTT. It yields the protein CASSSFPGNTEAFF.

This clone was seen a single time. The gene calls are TRBV9 and TRBJ2-3; 8 nucleotides agree with TRBD2. This CDR3 has 17 residues. Per the germline V gene, CDR1 is SGDLS and CDR2 is YYNGEE. V was clipped by 0 bases and J by 6 bases; unmatched bases: 12. The CDR3 protein is CASSVAVPGGGLDTQYF. CDR3 in DNA: TGTGCCAGCAGCGTAGCCGTCCCGGGGGGGGGCTTGGATACGCAGTATTTT.

V usage is TRBV7-9 and J usage is TRBJ1-2, with 9 positions matching TRBD1. Germline CDR1 and CDR2: SEHNR and FQNEAQ (reference sequence). Trimming at V came to 5 bases and at J to 7 bases, leaving 14 bases not matched to a gene. This CDR3 is 16 amino acids long. The CDR3 coding sequence is TGTGCCAGCAGCCGTGAGACCGGGACAGGGTTTCGTGGCTACACCTTC. Amino acids: CASSRETGTGFRGYTF.

The chain combines TRBV2 with TRBJ2-3; TRBD2 aligns across 9 bases. V was pared by 5 bases and J by 9 bases, with 12 bases of the junction left unmatched. The CDR3 consists of 15 residues. The germline V gene encodes CDR1 SNHLY and CDR2 FYNNEI. CDR3 residues: CASSTPGAGGPTQYF. CDR3 DNA sequence: TGTGCCAGCAGTACCCCGGGGGCGGGAGGGCCCACGCAGTATTTT.

The chain is built from TRBV2 and TRBJ1-5, with D hard to call. From germline, CDR1 is SNHLY and CDR2 FYNNEI. Trimming took off 5 bases at V and 8 bases at J, with 10 bases between the two ends. The CDR3 extends over 12 amino acids. The CDR3 region has the DNA TGTGCCAGCAGTTATGAACGGGAGCCCCAGCATTTT. Translating gives CASSYEREPQHF.

The genes are TRBV30 and TRBJ1-5; 9 bases map to TRBD1. This CDR3 comprises 16 residues. The V and J ends lost 1 base and 2 bases, in that order; junction bases with no gene match: 6. CDR1 and CDR2 (germline): GTSNPN, SVGIG (reference sequence). This chain's CDR3 is CAWSGTGGAGNQPQHF. CDR3 nucleotide sequence: TGTGCCTGGAGTGGCACAGGGGGCGCGGGCAATCAGCCCCAGCATTTT.

The chain carries TRBV29-1 and TRBJ2-3, with a weak D call TRBD1 (5 bases). Germline V gives CDR1 SQVTM, CDR2 ANQGSEA. Trimming pared 7 bases from V and 4 bases from J, leaving 12 bases between. This CDR3 is built from 12 residues. CDR3 loop: CSARVLADTQYF. The CDR3 nucleotides are TGCAGCGCCAGGGTCCTAGCAGATACGCAGTATTTT.

J is TRBJ1-1 and V is TRBV11-1, with 10 bases fitting TRBD1. After removal of 5 bases from V and 4 bases from J, the junction contained 7 bases not matched to a gene. Germline CDR1 and CDR2: SGHAT and FQDESV (reference sequence). This CDR3 is built from 15 residues. The CDR3: CASSRSGQGPTEAFF. CDR3 DNA: TGTGCCAGCAGCCGATCGGGACAGGGGCCCACTGAAGCTTTCTTT.

The chain recombines TRBV6-5 with TRBJ1-2; 9 bases are shared with TRBD1. Germline lookup yields CDR1 MNHEY and CDR2 SVGAGI. This CDR3 region has 16 residues. Unmatched junction bases numbered 9, after V lost 2 bases and J lost 5 bases. The CDR3 bases are TGTGCCAGCAGTTACACAGGGGGCTCCGGGGTATATGGCTACACCTTC. Translated, it gives CASSYTGGSGVYGYTF.

The chain is built from TRBV7-9 and TRBJ1-2, with TRBD1 matching 12 bases. The V and J ends lost 5 bases and 8 bases, in that order; junction bases with no gene match: 12. From germline, CDR1 is SEHNR and CDR2 FQNEAQ (reference sequence). The CDR3 is 16 amino acids. CDR3 DNA sequence: TGTGCCAGCAGCAGACTGGGACAGGGGGCTGCGCTGGGCTACACCTTC. Translation gives CASSRLGQGAALGYTF.

This rearrangement joins TRBV4-1 to TRBJ2-7; 7 positions agree with TRBD1. V lost 1 base to trimming and J lost 1 base; unmatched junction nucleotides: 1. The CDR3 spans 14 residues. Germline CDR1 and CDR2: MGHRA and YSYEKL. CDR3 protein: CASSQGDSSYEQYF. The DNA of the CDR3 is TGCGCCAGCAGCCAAGGGGACAGTTCCTACGAGCAGTACTTC.

In its sample, this clone was seen once. J is TRBJ2-5 and V is TRBV15; no clear D. The length of the CDR3 is 13 residues. Germline assignment: CDR1 LNHNV and CDR2 YYDKDF (reference sequence). Between the trimmed V and J ends, which lost 4 bases and 5 bases, there was a span of 11 bases. CDR3 sequence (DNA): TGTGCCACCAGCACGATGTACGGGGAGACCCAGTACTTC. The encoded protein is CATSTMYGETQYF.

V gene TRBV5-4 combines with J gene TRBJ2-7; 9 positions agree with TRBD1. The CDR3 spans 14 residues. Germline-derived CDR1 and CDR2 are SGHNT and YYREEE (reference sequence). V trimming: 4 bases; J trimming: 5 bases; junction bases outside the gene matches: 7. The CDR3 loop reads CASSERTGENEQYF. The CDR3 DNA reads TGTGCCAGCAGCGAGAGGACAGGGGAGAACGAGCAGTACTTC.

The gene calls are TRBV9 and TRBJ2-7, with 10 nucleotides matching TRBD1. V gave up 3 bases and J gave up 1 base; unmatched junction bases: 7. CDR3 length: 16 amino acids. Germline V gene lookup returns CDR1 SGDLS and CDR2 YYNGEE. The CDR3 bases are TGTGCCAGCAGCGGCGGGACAGGGGTGATTTCCTACGAGCAGTACTTC. It yields the protein CASSGGTGVISYEQYF.

Here the CDR3 reads CASSLGGAEMNAIYF. The CDR3 DNA reads TGTGCCAGCAGCTTGGGGGGTGCGGAGATGAACGCCATATATTTT. V and J are TRBV28 and TRBJ1-3; tentatively, D is TRBD1 (5 bases). Between the trimmed V and J ends, which lost 6 bases and 11 bases, there was a span of 23 bases. This CDR3 comprises 15 residues. Germline V lookup: CDR1 MDHEN, CDR2 SYDVKM. The variable domain in full, completed from reference TRBV28 and TRBJ1-3, reads DVKVTQSSRYLVKRTGEKVFLECVQDMDHENMFWYRQDPGLGLRLIYFSYDVKMKEKGDIPEGYSVSREKKERFSLILESASTNQTSMYLCASSLGGAEMNAIYFGEGSWLTVV.

The genes are TRBV6-5 and TRBJ2-7; D may be TRBD1 (6 bases). The CDR3 runs to 16 residues. With 0 bases removed from V and 2 bases from J, the gap between germline ends came to 14 bases. The germline gives CDR1 MNHEY, CDR2 SVGAGI. The CDR3 coding sequence is TGTGCCAGCAGTTACTCGGGGGCGGGCCGAACCTACGAGCAGTACTTC. It codes for CASSYSGAGRTYEQYF.

The V call is TRBV15, the J call TRBJ2-5; 9 bases are a match to TRBD1. V shed 3 bases, J shed 3 bases, and the junction held 5 bases outside the gene matches. The germline gives CDR1 LNHNV, CDR2 YYDKDF (reference sequence). This CDR3 comprises 15 residues. CDR3 DNA sequence: TGTGCCACCAGCAGCCGGGACAGGGTTGAAGAGACCCAGTACTTC. Its translation: CATSSRDRVEETQYF.

CDR3 coding DNA: TGTGCCAGCAGTTTAGATGGTAGAGCGGGAACATACAATGAGCAGTTCTTC. Translating gives CASSLDGRAGTYNEQFF. The rearrangement joins TRBV27 to TRBJ2-1, with 7 bases matching TRBD2. After removal of 2 bases from V and 4 bases from J, the junction contained 11 bases not matched to a gene. This CDR3 has 17 amino acids. In germline, CDR1 is MNHEY, CDR2 SMNVEV (reference sequence).

The V call is TRBV18, the J call TRBJ1-5; 7 bases align to TRBD1. V gave up 4 bases and J gave up 3 bases; unmatched junction bases: 3. CDR1 is KGHSH and CDR2 is LQKENI in the germline V gene. The CDR3 totals 14 residues. CDR3 protein: CASSQQGSNQPQHF. The CDR3 bases are TGTGCCAGCTCACAACAGGGGTCCAATCAGCCCCAGCATTTT.

V gene TRBV5-6 combines with J gene TRBJ1-6; 12 bases align to TRBD1. V trimming: 2 bases; J trimming: 10 bases; junction bases outside the gene matches: 4. The CDR3 runs to 15 residues. CDR1 is SGHDT, CDR2 YYEEEE, per germline. CDR3 DNA sequence: TGTGCCAGCAGCTTTCGGGACAGGGGGCCCTCACCCCTCCACTTT. It translates to CASSFRDRGPSPLHF. The full variable domain, its missing parts supplied by reference TRBV5-6 and TRBJ1-6, is DAGVTQSPTHLIKTRGQQVTLRCSPKSGHDTVSWYQQALGQGPQFIFQYYEEEERQRGNFPDRFSGHQFPNYSSELNVNALLLGDSALYLCASSFRDRGPSPLHFGNGTRLTVT.

The chain is built from TRBV7-9 and TRBJ2-1, with a weak D call TRBD2 (6 bases). Germline V gene sequence: CDR1 SEHNR, CDR2 FQNEAQ (reference sequence). The ends were cut back, 5 bases at V and 8 bases at J, with 13 bases in the middle. This CDR3 contains 13 residues. The CDR3 nucleotides read TGTGCCAGCAGCGCTGGACTAATCTATGAGCAGTTCTTC. This translates into CASSAGLIYEQFF.

Here the CDR3 reads CASSPSGGNTGELFF. CDR3 in DNA: TGTGCCAGCAGCCCGAGCGGGGGAAACACCGGGGAGCTGTTTTTT. The chain has TRBV5-4 and TRBJ2-2, with 8 bases aligning to TRBD2. The germline CDR1 and CDR2 sequences are SGHNT and YYREEE (reference sequence). V lost 4 bases and J lost 2; bases outside the gene matches: 4. This CDR3 region has 15 residues.

In this sample, this clone turned up a few times. The rearrangement links TRBV5-1 to TRBJ2-1, with TRBD1 identical over 8 bases. The CDR3 is made up of 15 amino acids. CDR1 and CDR2 (germline): SGHRS, YFSETQ. The V and J ends lost 0 bases and 6 bases, in that order; junction bases with no gene match: 5. The CDR3 DNA is TGCGCCAGCAGCTTGGACCAGGGGGCGCGCAATGAGCAGTTCTTC. It specifies CASSLDQGARNEQFF.

The chain uses TRBV6-1 and TRBJ2-1; 8 bases map to TRBD1. Germline trimming cut 2 bases from V and 4 bases from J; bases unmatched to any gene: 4. This CDR3 has 15 amino acids. Germline V lookup: CDR1 MNHNS, CDR2 SASEGT. The chain's CDR3 is CASSEPGTGYNEQFF. In nucleotides, the CDR3 is TGTGCCAGCAGTGAACCCGGGACAGGTTACAATGAGCAGTTCTTC.

In this sample, this clone turned up once. This chain joins TRBV18 and TRBJ1-2; D is uncertain. Per the germline V gene, CDR1 is KGHSH and CDR2 is LQKENI. The CDR3 is made up of 15 amino acids. V was shortened by 2 bases and J by 5 bases, with 15 bases between the two germline ends. As DNA, the CDR3 is TGTGCCAGCTCACCAGGAGAGGGAGGAGTGTATGGCTACACCTTC. This encodes CASSPGEGGVYGYTF.

The V and J genes are TRBV29-1 and TRBJ2-6, with 8 bases identical to TRBD1. From germline, CDR1 is SQVTM and CDR2 ANQGSEA. The CDR3 runs 14 residues. The V and J ends lost 6 bases and 2 bases, in that order; junction bases with no gene match: 3. The CDR3 DNA reads TGCAGCGTGGAGACAGGGGCTGGGGCCAACGTCCTGACTTTC. Translating it yields CSVETGAGANVLTF.

The chain combines TRBV5-1 with TRBJ2-7; D unresolved. The CDR3 covers 14 residues. V lost 1 base to trimming and J lost 7 bases, with 15 bases between them. The V gene's germline CDR1 is SGHRS and CDR2 YFSETQ. The CDR3 loop is CASSLPNAVREQYF. The DNA of the CDR3 is TGCGCCAGCAGCTTGCCGAACGCAGTCAGGGAGCAGTACTTC. Full variable domain (remainder filled in from reference TRBV5-1 and TRBJ2-7): KAGVTQTPRYLIKTRGQQVTLSCSPISGHRSVSWYQQTPGQGLQFLFEYFSETQRNKGNFPGRFSGRQFSNSRSEMNVSTLELGDSALYLCASSLPNAVREQYFGPGTRLTVT.

The chain is built from TRBV6-6 and TRBJ2-3; 8 nucleotides line up with TRBD2. V lost 4 bases, J lost 4 bases, and 7 bases stayed unmatched. The CDR3 loop spans 15 amino acids. Germline CDR1 is MNHNY and CDR2 is SVGAGI (reference sequence). CDR3: CASSSGTSGADTQYF. The CDR3 nucleotides are TGTGCCAGCAGTTCTGGAACTAGCGGTGCAGATACGCAGTATTTT.

V is TRBV15 and J is TRBJ1-4; TRBD1 might be the D (6 bases). The V gene lost 3 bases and the J gene lost 7 bases, with 15 bases spanning the gap. Germline V gene sequence: CDR1 LNHNV, CDR2 YYDKDF (reference sequence). This CDR3 comprises 15 residues. This CDR3 is CATSSGQREAEKLFF. In nucleotides, the CDR3 is TGTGCCACCAGCAGCGGACAGCGGGAGGCTGAAAAACTGTTTTTT.

The CDR3 spells CASSLGTEEGGYTF. Written as DNA, the CDR3 is TGTGCCAGCTCACTGGGGACGGAGGAGGGTGGCTACACCTTC. This rearrangement joins TRBV18 to TRBJ1-2, with D perhaps matching TRBD1 (5 bases). Germline CDR1 is KGHSH and CDR2 is LQKENI. Trimming left V 4 bases short and J 7 bases short, with 16 bases between. The CDR3 runs 14 residues.

V usage is TRBV18 and J usage is TRBJ1-2; D may be TRBD1 (5 bases). Germline V CDR1 and CDR2: KGHSH, LQKENI. V was cut by 3 bases and J by 0 bases, with 8 bases left in between. The length of the CDR3 is 14 residues. The chain's CDR3 is CASSPTVSNYGYTF. CDR3 DNA sequence: TGTGCCAGCTCACCGACAGTCTCTAACTATGGCTACACCTTC.